The 4 T cell receptor beta chains presented below share a single source sample, sequenced in a study of T cell changes during pregnancy in multiple sclerosis. The assay was immunoSEQ multiplex PCR, and TCRdb's table has in-frame clones only and misses some. This sample yields tens of thousands of clones, of which approximately 94% are seen a single time; approximately 2.4% belongs to the top ten. The sample consisted of peripheral blood, taken in the third trimester of pregnancy. The receptor set was obtained from a female donor with multiple sclerosis, enrolled in a pregnancy study.

The chain uses TRBV4-2 and TRBJ1-2; a possible D gene is TRBD1 (6 bases). Germline V gene data show CDR1 as LGHNA and CDR2 as YNFKEQ. The V end was cut by 2 bases, the J end by 3 bases, with 22 bases between. The CDR3 runs 18 residues. The CDR3 nucleotides are TGTGCCAGCAGCCAACCTTTATCGTACAGGGCCGGGGACTATGGCTACACCTTC. This encodes CASSQPLSYRAGDYGYTF.

This chain uses TRBV7-8 with TRBJ1-2; 8 bases are shared with TRBD1. The CDR3 has 17 amino acids. Germline trimming cut 1 base from V and 1 base from J; bases unmatched to any gene: 8. Germline loops: CDR1 SGHVS, CDR2 FQNEAQ. This chain's CDR3 is CASSLETGARNNYGYTF. CDR3 coding DNA: TGTGCCAGCAGCTTAGAGACAGGGGCCAGGAATAACTATGGCTACACCTTC.

J is TRBJ1-2 and V is TRBV29-1; D gene uncertain. The ends were cut back, 5 bases at V and 1 base at J, with 17 bases in the middle. This CDR3 has 15 amino acids. The germline gives CDR1 SQVTM, CDR2 ANQGSEA. In DNA form, the CDR3 reads TGCAGCGTTCTACGGGTACCTCTCCTTAACTATGGCTACACCTTC. It codes for CSVLRVPLLNYGYTF.

The V gene is TRBV9, the J gene TRBJ2-7; TRBD1 agrees at 12 bases. The V segment lost 4 bases and the J segment 5 bases; nucleotides outside the gene matches: 7. The V gene's germline CDR1 is SGDLS and CDR2 YYNGEE. This CDR3 is built from 15 residues. DNA of the CDR3: TGTGCCAGCAGCAGATGGGGACAGGGGGCAAACGAGCAGTACTTC. Protein product: CASSRWGQGANEQYF.